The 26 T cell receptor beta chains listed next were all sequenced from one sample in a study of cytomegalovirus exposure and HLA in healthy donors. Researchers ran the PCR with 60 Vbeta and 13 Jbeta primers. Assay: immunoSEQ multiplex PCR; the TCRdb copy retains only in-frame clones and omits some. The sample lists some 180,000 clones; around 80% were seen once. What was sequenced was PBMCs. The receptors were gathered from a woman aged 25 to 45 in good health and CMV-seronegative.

CDR3 nucleotide sequence: TGTGCCAGCAGCCCGGGGAGGGGGTCCTACGAGCAGTACTTC. Translated, it gives CASSPGRGSYEQYF. The gene calls are TRBV7-3 and TRBJ2-7; the D gene is possibly TRBD2 (7 bases). V was pared by 5 bases and J by 1 base, with 12 bases between. Germline values: CDR1 SGHTA, CDR2 FQGTGA. CDR3 length: 14 amino acids.

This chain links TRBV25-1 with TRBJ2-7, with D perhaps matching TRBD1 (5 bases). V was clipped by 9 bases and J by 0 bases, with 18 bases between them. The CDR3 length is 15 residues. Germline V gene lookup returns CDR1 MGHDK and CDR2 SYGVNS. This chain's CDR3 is CASSPRDKGSYEQYF. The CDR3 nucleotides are TGTGCCAGTTCCCCCAGGGATAAAGGCTCCTACGAGCAGTACTTC.

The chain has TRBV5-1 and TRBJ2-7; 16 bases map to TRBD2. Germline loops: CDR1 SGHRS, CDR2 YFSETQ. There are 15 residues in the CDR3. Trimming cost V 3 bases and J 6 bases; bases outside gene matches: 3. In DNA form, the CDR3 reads TGCGCCAGCAGCTCGGGACTAGCGGGGGGGCGCGAGCAGTACTTC. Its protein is CASSSGLAGGREQYF.

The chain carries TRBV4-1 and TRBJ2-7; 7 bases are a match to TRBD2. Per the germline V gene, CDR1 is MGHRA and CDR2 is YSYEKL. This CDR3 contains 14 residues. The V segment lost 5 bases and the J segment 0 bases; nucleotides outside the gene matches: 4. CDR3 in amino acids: CASSAREASYEQYF. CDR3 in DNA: TGCGCCAGCAGCGCCCGGGAGGCCTCCTACGAGCAGTACTTC.

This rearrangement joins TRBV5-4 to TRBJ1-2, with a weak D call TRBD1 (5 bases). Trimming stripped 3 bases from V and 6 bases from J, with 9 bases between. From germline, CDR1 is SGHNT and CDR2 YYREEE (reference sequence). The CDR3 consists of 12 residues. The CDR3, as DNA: TGTGCCAGCAGCTCATCCAGGGATGGCTACACCTTC. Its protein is CASSSSRDGYTF.

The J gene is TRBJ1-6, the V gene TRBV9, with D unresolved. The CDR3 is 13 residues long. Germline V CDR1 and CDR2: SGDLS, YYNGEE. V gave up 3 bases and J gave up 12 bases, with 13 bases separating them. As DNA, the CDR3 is TGTGCCAGCAGCGATGGTCCCGAGGGACCCCTCCACTTT. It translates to CASSDGPEGPLHF.

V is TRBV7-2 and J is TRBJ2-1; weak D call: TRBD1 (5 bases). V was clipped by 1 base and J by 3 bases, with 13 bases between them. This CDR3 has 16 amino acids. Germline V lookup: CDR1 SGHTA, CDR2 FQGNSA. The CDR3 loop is CASSLGQGTHYNEQFF. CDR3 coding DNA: TGTGCCAGCAGCTTAGGTCAGGGAACCCACTACAATGAGCAGTTCTTC.

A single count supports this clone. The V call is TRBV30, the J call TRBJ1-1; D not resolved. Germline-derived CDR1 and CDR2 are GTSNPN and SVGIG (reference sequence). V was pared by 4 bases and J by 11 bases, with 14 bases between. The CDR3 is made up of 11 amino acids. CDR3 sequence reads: CAWNLGFEAFF. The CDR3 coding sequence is TGTGCCTGGAATCTAGGTTTCGAGGCTTTCTTT.

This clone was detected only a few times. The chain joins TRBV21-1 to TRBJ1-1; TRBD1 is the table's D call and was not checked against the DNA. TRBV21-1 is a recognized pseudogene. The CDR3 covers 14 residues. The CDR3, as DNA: TGTGCCAGCAGCACCTGGACAGGGAAGACTGAAGCTTTCTTT. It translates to CASSTWTGKTEAFF.

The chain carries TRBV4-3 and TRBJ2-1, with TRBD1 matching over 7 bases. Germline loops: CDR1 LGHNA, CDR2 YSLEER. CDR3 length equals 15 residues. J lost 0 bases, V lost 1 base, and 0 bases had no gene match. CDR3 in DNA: TGCGCCAGCAGCCAAGCAGGGGGCTCCTACAATGAGCAGTTCTTC. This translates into CASSQAGGSYNEQFF.

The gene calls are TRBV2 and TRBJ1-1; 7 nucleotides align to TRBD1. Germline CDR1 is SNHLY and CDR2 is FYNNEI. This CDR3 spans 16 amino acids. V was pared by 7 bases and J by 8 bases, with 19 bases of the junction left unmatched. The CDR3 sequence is CASIERGKGAGSEAFF. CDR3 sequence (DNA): TGTGCCAGCATCGAGAGGGGAAAGGGGGCGGGGTCCGAAGCTTTCTTT.

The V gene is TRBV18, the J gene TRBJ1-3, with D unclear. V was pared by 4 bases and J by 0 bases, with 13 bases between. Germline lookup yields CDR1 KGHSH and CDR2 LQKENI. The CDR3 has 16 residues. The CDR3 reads CASSQNTVSSGNTIYF. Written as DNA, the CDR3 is TGTGCCAGCTCACAAAATACAGTGAGCTCTGGAAACACCATATATTTT.

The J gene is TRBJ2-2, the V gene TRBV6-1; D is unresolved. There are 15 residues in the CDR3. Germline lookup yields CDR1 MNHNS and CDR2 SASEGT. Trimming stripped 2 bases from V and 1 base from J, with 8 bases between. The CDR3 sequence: CASSEWQKNTGELFF. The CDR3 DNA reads TGTGCCAGCAGTGAATGGCAGAAGAACACCGGGGAGCTGTTTTTT.

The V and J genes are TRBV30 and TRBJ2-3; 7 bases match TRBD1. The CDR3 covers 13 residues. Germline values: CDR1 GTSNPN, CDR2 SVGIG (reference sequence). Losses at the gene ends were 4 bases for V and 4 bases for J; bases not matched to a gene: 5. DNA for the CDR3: TGTGCCTGGACCGGACAGGCCTCAGATACGCAGTATTTT. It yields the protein CAWTGQASDTQYF.

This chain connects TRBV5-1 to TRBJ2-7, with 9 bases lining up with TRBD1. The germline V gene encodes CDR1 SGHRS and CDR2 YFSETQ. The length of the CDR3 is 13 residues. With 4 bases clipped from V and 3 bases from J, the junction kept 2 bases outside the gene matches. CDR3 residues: CASSMGQGYEQYF. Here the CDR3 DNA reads TGCGCCAGCAGCATGGGACAGGGCTACGAGCAGTACTTC.

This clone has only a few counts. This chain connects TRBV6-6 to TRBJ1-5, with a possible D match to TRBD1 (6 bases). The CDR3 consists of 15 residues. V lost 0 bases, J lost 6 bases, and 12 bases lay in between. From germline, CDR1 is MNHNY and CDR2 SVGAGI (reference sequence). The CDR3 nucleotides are TGTGCCAGCAGTTACTCGGCTGGGGGCAGTCAGCCCCAGCATTTT. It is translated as CASSYSAGGSQPQHF.

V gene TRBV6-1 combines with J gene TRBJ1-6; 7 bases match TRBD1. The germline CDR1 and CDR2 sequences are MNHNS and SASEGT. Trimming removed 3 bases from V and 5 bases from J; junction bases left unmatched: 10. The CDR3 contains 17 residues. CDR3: CASSERWTGRDNSPLHF. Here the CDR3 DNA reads TGTGCCAGCAGTGAGCGTTGGACAGGAAGGGATAATTCACCCCTCCACTTT.

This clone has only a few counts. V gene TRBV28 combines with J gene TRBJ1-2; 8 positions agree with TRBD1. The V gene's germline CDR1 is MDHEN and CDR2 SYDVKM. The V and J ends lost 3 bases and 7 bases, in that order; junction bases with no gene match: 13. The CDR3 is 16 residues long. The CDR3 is CASSFPGGGVAGGYTF. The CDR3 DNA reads TGTGCCAGCAGTTTTCCAGGGGGCGGGGTAGCCGGTGGCTACACCTTC.

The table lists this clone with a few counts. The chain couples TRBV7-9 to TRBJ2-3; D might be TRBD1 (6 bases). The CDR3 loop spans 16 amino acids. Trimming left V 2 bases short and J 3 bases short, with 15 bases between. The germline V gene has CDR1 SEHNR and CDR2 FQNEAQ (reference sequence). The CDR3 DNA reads TGTGCCAGCAGCTTAAGTACAGGGCAAGGAACAGATACGCAGTATTTT. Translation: CASSLSTGQGTDTQYF.

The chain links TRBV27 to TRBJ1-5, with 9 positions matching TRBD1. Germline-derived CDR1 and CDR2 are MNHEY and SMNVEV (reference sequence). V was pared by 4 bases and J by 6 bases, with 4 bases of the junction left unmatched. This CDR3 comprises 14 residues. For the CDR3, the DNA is TGTGCCAGCAGTTCGGGACAGGGTAGTCAGCCCCAGCATTTT. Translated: CASSSGQGSQPQHF.

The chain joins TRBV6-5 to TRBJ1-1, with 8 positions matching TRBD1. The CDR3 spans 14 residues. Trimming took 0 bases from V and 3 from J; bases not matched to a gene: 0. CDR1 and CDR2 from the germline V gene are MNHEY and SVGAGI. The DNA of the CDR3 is TGTGCCAGCAGTTACTCGACAGGGGACACTGAAGCTTTCTTT. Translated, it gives CASSYSTGDTEAFF.

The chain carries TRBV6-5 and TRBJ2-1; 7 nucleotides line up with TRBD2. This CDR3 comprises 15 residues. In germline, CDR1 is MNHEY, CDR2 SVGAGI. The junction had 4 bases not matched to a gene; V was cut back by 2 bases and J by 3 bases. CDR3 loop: CASSYGGVGYNEQFF. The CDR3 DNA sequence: TGTGCCAGCAGTTACGGGGGGGTGGGCTACAATGAGCAGTTCTTC.

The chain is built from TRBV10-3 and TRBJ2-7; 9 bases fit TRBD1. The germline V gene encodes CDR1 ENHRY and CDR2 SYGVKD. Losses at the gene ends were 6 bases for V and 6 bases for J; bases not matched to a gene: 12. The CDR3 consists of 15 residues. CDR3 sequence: CAISPGTGFSGEQYF. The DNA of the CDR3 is TGTGCCATCAGCCCCGGGACAGGGTTTTCGGGCGAGCAGTACTTC.

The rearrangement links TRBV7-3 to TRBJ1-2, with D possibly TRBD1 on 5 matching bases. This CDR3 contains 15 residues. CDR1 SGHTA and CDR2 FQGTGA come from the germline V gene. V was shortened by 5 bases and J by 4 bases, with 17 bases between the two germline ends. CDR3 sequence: CASSPFGGGGYGYTF. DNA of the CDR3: TGTGCCAGCAGCCCTTTCGGGGGGGGAGGCTATGGCTACACCTTC.

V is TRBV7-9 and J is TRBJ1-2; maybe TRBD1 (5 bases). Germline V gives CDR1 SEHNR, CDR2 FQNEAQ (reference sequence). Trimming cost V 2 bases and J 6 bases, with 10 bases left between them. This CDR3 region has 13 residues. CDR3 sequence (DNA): TGTGCCAGCAGCTTACGCAGGGTGGATGGCTACACCTTC. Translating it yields CASSLRRVDGYTF.

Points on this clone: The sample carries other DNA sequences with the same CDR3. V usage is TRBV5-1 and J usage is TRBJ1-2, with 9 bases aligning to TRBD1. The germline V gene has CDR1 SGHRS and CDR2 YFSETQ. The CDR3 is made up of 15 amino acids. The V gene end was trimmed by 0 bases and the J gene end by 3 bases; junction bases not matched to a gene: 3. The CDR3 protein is CASSLEGQGDYGYTF. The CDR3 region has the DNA TGCGCCAGCAGCTTGGAGGGACAGGGAGACTATGGCTACACCTTC.